This T cell receptor (beta chain) was recovered during a study of long-term antiretroviral therapy in people with HIV. Post-ART PBMC samples numbered at least two per donor, and pre-ART ones at least one. The CDR3 is 14 residues long. CDR1 LNHNV and CDR2 YYDKDF come from the germline V gene (reference sequence). V was trimmed by 1 base and J by 2 bases, leaving 8 bases between them. Investigators performed immunoSEQ version v3.0 at survey level. Data came from immunoSEQ multiplex PCR; TCRdb stores just in-frame clones and leaves some out. The table includes some 15,000 clones, around 89% detected once.

This sequence was found in a man between 50 and 59 years old with HIV. The sample here was unsorted PBMCs, taken 6.9 years after starting antiretroviral therapy. The V gene is TRBV15, the J gene TRBJ2-5; the D is unclear. CDR3 sequence reads: CATSRGSAQETQYF. The CDR3, as DNA: TGTGCCACCAGCAGAGGAAGCGCTCAAGAGACCCAGTACTTC.